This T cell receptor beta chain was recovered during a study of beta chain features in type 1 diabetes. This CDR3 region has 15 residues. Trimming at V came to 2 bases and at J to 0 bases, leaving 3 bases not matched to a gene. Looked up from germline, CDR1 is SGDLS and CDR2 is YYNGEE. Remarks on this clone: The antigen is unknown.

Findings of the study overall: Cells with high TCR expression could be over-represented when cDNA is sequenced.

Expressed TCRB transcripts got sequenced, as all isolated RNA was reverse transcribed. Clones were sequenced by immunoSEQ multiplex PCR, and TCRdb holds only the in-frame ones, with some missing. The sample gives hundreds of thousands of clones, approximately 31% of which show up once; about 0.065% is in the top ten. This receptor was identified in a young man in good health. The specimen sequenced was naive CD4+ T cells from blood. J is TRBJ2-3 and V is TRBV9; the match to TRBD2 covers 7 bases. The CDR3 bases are TGTGCCAGCAGCGTGACTAGCTTGAGCACAGATACGCAGTATTTT. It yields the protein CASSVTSLSTDTQYF.